This entry lists 25 T cell receptor beta chains sequenced from one sample in a study of shared clonotypes between healthy human individuals. Method: immunoSEQ multiplex PCR; TCRdb's copy keeps in-frame clones and lacks some. In the table there are roughly 1,500,000 clones, approximately 98.5% of which are singletons. Sequencing was performed on naive CD4+ T cells sorted from blood. This sample's subset: CD45RA+ positively selected. The receptor set was obtained from a man under 40 in good health.

V usage is TRBV12-5 and J usage is TRBJ1-1; no reliable D call. V dropped 4 bases and J dropped 5 bases, with 8 bases sitting between them. CDR3 size: 12 residues. Germline loops: CDR1 LGHNT, CDR2 FRNRAP. The CDR3: CASGSPSTEAFF. In DNA form, the CDR3 reads TGTGCTAGTGGTTCTCCCTCGACTGAAGCTTTCTTT.

The chain carries TRBV5-4 and TRBJ2-5, with 8 bases fitting TRBD1. Germline assignment: CDR1 SGHNT and CDR2 YYREEE (reference sequence). Trimming took 0 bases from V and 1 from J; bases not matched to a gene: 2. CDR3 length equals 15 residues. CDR3 loop: CASSLDRGVQETQYF. DNA of the CDR3: TGTGCCAGCAGCTTGGACAGGGGGGTCCAAGAGACCCAGTACTTC. Combining the CDR3 with reference TRBV5-4 and TRBJ2-5 gives the whole variable domain ETGVTQSPTHLIKTRGQQVTLRCSSQSGHNTVSWYQQALGQGPQFIFQYYREEENGRGNFPPRFSGLQFPNYSSELNVNALELDDSALYLCASSLDRGVQETQYFGPGTRLLVL.

This chain uses TRBV9 with TRBJ2-1, with TRBD2 identical over 7 bases. Germline-derived CDR1 and CDR2 are SGDLS and YYNGEE. This CDR3 is 16 amino acids long. With 4 bases clipped from V and 5 bases from J, the junction kept 12 bases outside the gene matches. The CDR3 region has the DNA TGTGCCAGCAGCCCTAGAGGCCTAGCGGCTAACAATGAGCAGTTCTTC. This gives the protein CASSPRGLAANNEQFF.

This clone appeared once. The chain couples TRBV11-2 to TRBJ2-4; the D gene could be TRBD1 or TRBD2 (5 bases each). CDR1 and CDR2 from the germline V gene are SGHAT and FQNNGV. This CDR3 has 19 residues. Trimming took off 5 bases at V and 0 bases at J, with 23 bases between the two ends. CDR3 DNA sequence: TGTGCCAGCAGCACAGCGAAAGGGGTGGCGGGTCTAGCCAAAAACATTCAGTACTTC. Translation: CASSTAKGVAGLAKNIQYF.

V usage is TRBV28 and J usage is TRBJ2-5; TRBD2 matches 8 bases. Germline values: CDR1 MDHEN, CDR2 SYDVKM. This CDR3 contains 18 residues. Trimming at V came to 3 bases and at J to 1 base, leaving 13 bases not matched to a gene. The CDR3 bases are TGTGCCAGCAGTTTTAATGTCGGGCCGGGAGGGACCCAAGAGACCCAGTACTTC. Encoded protein: CASSFNVGPGGTQETQYF.

Written as DNA, the CDR3 is TGTGCCAGCAGCAATACGGACAGGCCCGCATCGGGTGGCTACACCTTC. Translation gives CASSNTDRPASGGYTF. The chain joins TRBV25-1 to TRBJ1-2; 7 bases are shared with TRBD1. The germline CDR1 and CDR2 sequences are MGHDK and SYGVNS. After removal of 6 bases from V and 7 bases from J, the junction contained 17 bases not matched to a gene. The CDR3 is made up of 16 amino acids.

The chain links TRBV5-1 to TRBJ2-7; D is perhaps TRBD2 (6 bases). Germline V CDR1 and CDR2: SGHRS, YFSETQ. CDR3 length: 15 amino acids. Trimming removed 6 bases at V and 2 bases at J, with 18 bases between. The CDR3 sequence: CASTHGTPDPYEQYF. The CDR3 DNA sequence: TGCGCCAGCACGCATGGGACTCCCGACCCCTACGAGCAGTACTTC.

To note about this clone: Different DNA sequences within this sample yield the same CDR3. The V gene is TRBV5-4, the J gene TRBJ2-7; D might be TRBD1 (5 bases). This CDR3 has 11 amino acids. Germline lookup yields CDR1 SGHNT and CDR2 YYREEE (reference sequence). V gave up 0 bases and J gave up 7 bases, with 5 bases separating them. CDR3 nucleotides: TGTGCCAGCAGCTTGGAGGGGGAGCAGTACTTC. Translation: CASSLEGEQYF.

The rearrangement links TRBV6-1 to TRBJ2-3; 11 nucleotides agree with TRBD2. This CDR3 spans 17 amino acids. The V segment lost 2 bases and the J segment 3 bases; nucleotides outside the gene matches: 7. Germline V gene lookup returns CDR1 MNHNS and CDR2 SASEGT. The CDR3 sequence: CASSERLAGGGTDTQYF. CDR3 coding DNA: TGTGCCAGCAGTGAAAGGCTAGCGGGAGGCGGTACAGATACGCAGTATTTT.

This rearrangement joins TRBV5-1 to TRBJ2-7; 10 nucleotides align to TRBD1. Trimming took 1 base from V and 13 from J; bases not matched to a gene: 14. CDR1 and CDR2 from the germline V gene are SGHRS and YFSETQ. This CDR3 region has 15 residues. CDR3 coding DNA: TGCGCCAGCAGCTTGACCGGGACAGGGGATAAAAGGGGATACTTC. It encodes CASSLTGTGDKRGYF.

The V gene is TRBV7-9, the J gene TRBJ1-5, with D possibly matching TRBD1 (6 bases). V was trimmed by 2 bases and J by 6 bases, leaving 20 bases between them. The CDR3 loop spans 17 amino acids. CDR1 is SEHNR and CDR2 is FQNEAQ in the germline V gene (reference sequence). CDR3 bases: TGTGCCAGCAGCTTATCGGGACACCTCGTTGGGGGTCAGCCCCAGCATTTT. Translating it yields CASSLSGHLVGGQPQHF.

The CDR3 sequence is CASSLVPNPYTDTQYF. Written as DNA, the CDR3 is TGTGCCAGCAGCTTAGTTCCGAATCCATACACAGATACGCAGTATTTT. The rearrangement links TRBV7-2 to TRBJ2-3, with D unclear. The CDR3 is 16 residues long. Trimming cost V 1 base and J 2 bases, with 13 bases left between them. Germline V CDR1 and CDR2: SGHTA, FQGNSA.

The rearrangement uses TRBV25-1 and TRBJ2-2; TRBD1 matches 9 bases. This CDR3 contains 16 residues. Germline lookup yields CDR1 MGHDK and CDR2 SYGVNS. V gave up 0 bases and J gave up 7 bases; unmatched junction bases: 6. This chain's CDR3 is CASSEYKTGGIGELFF. CDR3 coding DNA: TGTGCCAGCAGTGAATACAAGACAGGGGGTATCGGGGAGCTGTTTTTT.

The chain recombines TRBV7-6 with TRBJ2-1; D is unclear. The CDR3 has 12 residues. V lost 5 bases, J lost 6 bases, and 8 bases lay in between. Germline loops: CDR1 SGHVS, CDR2 FNYEAQ. The CDR3 reads CASSQPGNEQFF. The CDR3 DNA reads as TGTGCCAGCAGCCAACCCGGCAATGAGCAGTTCTTC.

The chain carries TRBV19 and TRBJ1-1, with a weak D call TRBD1 (6 bases). The germline gives CDR1 LNHDA, CDR2 SQIVND (reference sequence). This CDR3 has 14 residues. Trimming stripped 6 bases from V and 0 bases from J, with 11 bases between. In DNA form, the CDR3 reads TGTGCCAGTAGAAAGGGACAAGTGAACACTGAAGCTTTCTTT. Its protein product is CASRKGQVNTEAFF.

This chain joins TRBV5-1 and TRBJ2-7; 7 bases are a match to TRBD2. Germline V gives CDR1 SGHRS, CDR2 YFSETQ. The V gene end was trimmed by 3 bases and the J gene end by 0 bases; junction bases not matched to a gene: 15. The CDR3 is made up of 18 amino acids. CDR3 coding DNA: TGCGCCAGCAGCTATCCAGTGGGTGTGGGAGGGAACTCCTACGAGCAGTACTTC. This translates into CASSYPVGVGGNSYEQYF.

V and J are TRBV7-9 and TRBJ2-3; D is unclear. The CDR3 loop spans 16 amino acids. V was cut by 7 bases and J by 3 bases, with 20 bases left in between. CDR1 is SEHNR and CDR2 is FQNEAQ in the germline V gene (reference sequence). CDR3 amino acids: CASNRLITPDTDTQYF. CDR3 bases: TGTGCCAGCAACCGACTTATAACCCCTGATACAGATACGCAGTATTTT.

The chain has TRBV6-5 and TRBJ2-1; D not resolved. From germline, CDR1 is MNHEY and CDR2 SVGAGI. The CDR3 loop spans 11 amino acids. V shed 8 bases and J shed 8 bases, with 10 bases lying between them. CDR3 sequence (DNA): TGTGCCAGCGGACCTCCTTATGAGCAGTTCTTC. Amino acid sequence: CASGPPYEQFF.

The chain carries TRBV5-1 and TRBJ2-3; 7 bases fit TRBD2. Germline V gene sequence: CDR1 SGHRS, CDR2 YFSETQ. The CDR3 is made up of 17 amino acids. V was pared by 0 bases and J by 3 bases, with 10 bases of the junction left unmatched. The CDR3: CASSLGRGGSMTDTQYF. DNA of the CDR3: TGCGCCAGCAGCTTGGGGCGTGGCGGGAGTATGACAGATACGCAGTATTTT.

The chain uses TRBV18 and TRBJ2-1; TRBD2 aligns across 10 bases. CDR3 length: 16 residues. Germline V gene sequence: CDR1 KGHSH, CDR2 LQKENI. The V segment lost 2 bases and the J segment 6 bases; nucleotides outside the gene matches: 7. The CDR3 spells CASSPLAAGGLNEQFF. The CDR3 nucleotides are TGTGCCAGCTCACCATTGGCAGCGGGAGGGCTCAATGAGCAGTTCTTC.

The chain links TRBV7-9 to TRBJ2-2, with 9 bases that match TRBD1. V lost 5 bases and J lost 4; bases outside the gene matches: 2. Looked up from germline, CDR1 is SEHNR and CDR2 is FQNEAQ (reference sequence). This CDR3 comprises 14 residues. The chain's CDR3 is CASSRDRVTGELFF. As DNA, the CDR3 is TGTGCCAGCAGCCGGGACAGGGTCACCGGGGAGCTGTTTTTT. The complete variable domain, with remaining parts taken from reference TRBV7-9 and TRBJ2-2, reads DTGVSQNPRHKITKRGQNVTFRCDPISEHNRLYWYRQTLGQGPEFLTYFQNEAQLEKSRLLSDRFSAERPKGSFSTLEIQRTEQGDSAMYLCASSRDRVTGELFFGEGSRLTVL.

The chain combines TRBV5-4 with TRBJ2-5; no clear D. This CDR3 is built from 13 residues. Between the trimmed V and J ends, which lost 1 base and 2 bases, there was a span of 6 bases. The germline V gene encodes CDR1 SGHNT and CDR2 YYREEE (reference sequence). The CDR3 loop is CASSLTAQETQYF. The CDR3 DNA sequence: TGTGCCAGCAGCTTGACAGCACAAGAGACCCAGTACTTC.

The CDR3 sequence is CASSLRRDQETQYF. CDR3 sequence (DNA): TGTGCCAGCAGCTTAAGACGTGATCAAGAGACCCAGTACTTC. The chain employs TRBV7-9 and TRBJ2-5; D remains ambiguous. V gave up 2 bases and J gave up 2 bases, with 9 bases separating them. This CDR3 spans 14 amino acids. Per germline, CDR1 SEHNR and CDR2 FQNEAQ (reference sequence).

This rearrangement joins TRBV2 to TRBJ2-1; D is possibly TRBD1 or TRBD2 (6 bases each). Looked up from germline, CDR1 is SNHLY and CDR2 is FYNNEI. Trimming cost V 8 bases and J 5 bases, with 16 bases left between them. This CDR3 comprises 14 residues. CDR3 region: CASALGGGNNEQFF. CDR3 bases: TGTGCCAGCGCCTTAGGGGGAGGAAACAATGAGCAGTTCTTC.

Regarding this clone: One junction end does not reproduce the germline sequence, and a read error may be involved. The rearrangement links TRBV20-1 to TRBJ2-4; TRBD2 might be the D (6 bases). This CDR3 comprises 11 residues. CDR1 is DFQATT and CDR2 is SNEGSKA in the germline V gene (reference sequence). The CDR3 region is CSASDRDWVHF. The CDR3 nucleotides read TGCAGTGCTAGCGATCGGGACTGGGTTCACTTC.